What follows describes a single T cell receptor beta chain. Primers included in the PCR were 60 Vbeta and 13 Jbeta primers. Measured with immunoSEQ multiplex PCR; TCRdb has only the in-frame clones, and not every one. The sample has about 110,000 clones; 73% are singletons. This entry is derived from a study of cytomegalovirus exposure and HLA in healthy donors. Overall study: Of all 360 or so donors who were genotyped, 75% to 90% belonged to the Caucasian-associated ancestry cluster.

There are 14 residues in the CDR3. The origin of this receptor is a man in his forties in good health and CMV-seronegative. The sequenced sample was PBMCs. The chain recombines TRBV21-1 with TRBJ1-5. TRBV21-1 is a listed pseudogene. CDR3 sequence reads: CARGPGEGNQPQHF. The CDR3 DNA follows: TGTGCCAGGGGCCCGGGAGAAGGGAATCAGCCCCAGCATTTT.